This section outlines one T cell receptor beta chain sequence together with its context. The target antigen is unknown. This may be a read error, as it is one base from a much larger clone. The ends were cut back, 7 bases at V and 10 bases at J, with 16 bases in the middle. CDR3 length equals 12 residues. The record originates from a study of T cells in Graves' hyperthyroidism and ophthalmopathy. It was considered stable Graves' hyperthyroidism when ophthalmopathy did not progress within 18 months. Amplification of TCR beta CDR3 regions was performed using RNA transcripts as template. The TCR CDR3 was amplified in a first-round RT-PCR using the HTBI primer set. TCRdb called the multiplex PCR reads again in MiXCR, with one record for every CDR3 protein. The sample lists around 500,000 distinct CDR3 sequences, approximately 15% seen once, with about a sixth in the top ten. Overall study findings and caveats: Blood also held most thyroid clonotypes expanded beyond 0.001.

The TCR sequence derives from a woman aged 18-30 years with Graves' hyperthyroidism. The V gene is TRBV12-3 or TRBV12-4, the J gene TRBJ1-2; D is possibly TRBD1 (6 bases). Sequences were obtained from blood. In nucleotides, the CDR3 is TGTGCCAGCACCCTTGGGGGGGGCGACTACACCTTC. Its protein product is CASTLGGGDYTF.